A single sample is the source of the 16 T cell receptor beta chains below, sequenced in a study of cytomegalovirus exposure and HLA in healthy donors (TCRdb year 2017). Receptors were amplified or captured by the immunoSEQ multiplex PCR assay. For the multiplex PCR, a mixture combining 60 forward primers for TCR Vbeta segments and 13 reverse primers for TCR Jbeta segments was used. What TCRdb holds here is the immuneACCESS table cut down to in-frame rearrangements. Part of the clones is not present; checked against another copy, under half of the missing clones reflect an unresolved V gene, and the others are unexplained. This sample holds roughly 200,000 clones; roughly 75% were observed only once. Around 5.4% of the sample goes to the ten largest clones. The specimen was PBMCs. Receptors originate from a man aged 35 to 55 in good health and CMV-seronegative.

This rearrangement joins TRBV4-1 to TRBJ2-2, with D perhaps TRBD2 (6 bases). The V end lost 4 bases, the J end lost 6 bases, and 12 bases lay between the germline ends. Looked up from germline, CDR1 is MGHRA and CDR2 is YSYEKL. This CDR3 comprises 14 residues. CDR3 DNA: TGCGCCAGCAGCCGCCTACCGGGAGCCGGGGAGCTGTTTTTT. Translation: CASSRLPGAGELFF.

The chain recombines TRBV18 with TRBJ2-2, with a tentative D call TRBD1 (5 bases). Per germline, CDR1 KGHSH and CDR2 LQKENI. V was cut by 0 bases and J by 7 bases, with 9 bases left in between. CDR3 size: 14 residues. The CDR3 region is CASSPPTVGGELFF. The CDR3 nucleotides read TGTGCCAGCTCACCACCGACAGTCGGCGGGGAGCTGTTTTTT.

The gene calls are TRBV6-5 and TRBJ1-1; 9 nucleotides agree with TRBD1. Germline V gene data show CDR1 as MNHEY and CDR2 as SVGAGI. V lost 6 bases and J lost 4; bases outside the gene matches: 6. There are 14 residues in the CDR3. This chain's CDR3 is CASSPQGAGTEAFF. As DNA, the CDR3 is TGTGCCAGCAGCCCACAGGGGGCTGGCACTGAAGCTTTCTTT.

The rearrangement links TRBV27 to TRBJ2-7; no clear D. CDR3 length equals 14 residues. Trimming stripped 3 bases from V and 2 bases from J, with 11 bases between. CDR1 is MNHEY, CDR2 SMNVEV, per germline (reference sequence). For the CDR3, the DNA is TGTGCCAGCAGTTTTTCGGGTTTCGCCTACGAGCAGTACTTC. As protein: CASSFSGFAYEQYF.

V gene TRBV9 combines with J gene TRBJ2-2; TRBD2 agrees at 7 bases. The germline V gene has CDR1 SGDLS and CDR2 YYNGEE. There are 15 residues in the CDR3. Trimming took 0 bases from V and 5 from J; bases not matched to a gene: 4. CDR3 sequence reads: CASSVGLAETGELFF. For the CDR3, the DNA is TGTGCCAGCAGCGTAGGGCTAGCGGAGACCGGGGAGCTGTTTTTT.

About this clone itself: Other DNA sequences of this sample code for an identical CDR3. J is TRBJ2-5 and V is TRBV5-1, with TRBD2 matching over 11 bases. This CDR3 has 16 residues. The ends lost 0 bases at V and 2 bases at J; junction bases unmatched: 3. CDR1 SGHRS and CDR2 YFSETQ come from the germline V gene. CDR3 nucleotide sequence: TGCGCCAGCAGCTTGGGACTAGCGGGGACGCAAGAGACCCAGTACTTC. This encodes CASSLGLAGTQETQYF.

The chain is built from TRBV18 and TRBJ1-1, with D uncertain. The V end lost 3 bases, the J end lost 2 bases, and 10 bases lay between the germline ends. The length of the CDR3 is 14 residues. Germline loops: CDR1 KGHSH, CDR2 LQKENI. The CDR3: CASSPSSANTEAFF. The CDR3 DNA is TGTGCCAGCTCACCGTCCAGCGCAAACACTGAAGCTTTCTTT.

V is TRBV6-4 and J is TRBJ2-6; 11 positions match TRBD1. Trimming removed 5 bases from V and 3 bases from J; junction bases left unmatched: 6. Germline lookup yields CDR1 MRHNA and CDR2 SNTAGT. This CDR3 comprises 17 residues. CDR3 DNA sequence: TGTGCCAGCAGTACCGGACAGGGGGCCGGTGGGGCCAACGTCCTGACTTTC. This sequence encodes CASSTGQGAGGANVLTF.

This clone was seen a few times. The chain joins TRBV28 to TRBJ1-5, with 7 bases matching TRBD1. Per germline, CDR1 MDHEN and CDR2 SYDVKM. V lost 4 bases, J lost 5 bases, and 8 bases stayed unmatched. There are 15 residues in the CDR3. The CDR3 nucleotides read TGTGCCAGCAGTTCACCAGACAGGGACTATCAGCCCCAGCATTTT. This codes for CASSSPDRDYQPQHF.

The gene calls are TRBV19 and TRBJ1-1, with D hard to call. The CDR3 runs 14 residues. V lost 4 bases and J lost 6, with 15 bases in between. The germline V gene encodes CDR1 LNHDA and CDR2 SQIVND (reference sequence). The DNA for the CDR3 is TGTGCCAGTAGTACACAGTTGTCTTCCTCTGAAGCTTTCTTT. This sequence encodes CASSTQLSSSEAFF. Complete variable domain (other parts from reference TRBV19 and TRBJ1-1): DGGITQSPKYLFRKEGQNVTLSCEQNLNHDAMYWYRQDPGQGLRLIYYSQIVNDFQKGDIAEGYSVSREKKESFPLTVTSAQKNPTAFYLCASSTQLSSSEAFFGQGTRLTVV.

This clone was picked up one time. The chain uses TRBV5-6 and TRBJ2-5; D is possibly TRBD1 (6 bases). TRBJ2-7 matches the DNA end more closely, so the J call is doubtful. The CDR3 is 14 amino acids. CDR1 is SGHDT and CDR2 is YYEEEE in the germline V gene. This CDR3 reads CASSLVQGNYEQYF. The CDR3 coding sequence is TGTGCCAGCAGCTTGGTTCAGGGGAACTACGAGCAGTACTTC.

The chain uses TRBV10-1 and TRBJ2-6, with 7 bases lining up with TRBD1. Losses at the gene ends were 6 bases for V and 2 bases for J; bases not matched to a gene: 4. The germline gives CDR1 WNHNN, CDR2 SYGVQD (reference sequence). The CDR3 has 15 amino acids. The CDR3 protein is CASSEGTAGANVLTF. DNA of the CDR3: TGCGCCAGCAGCGAAGGGACAGCTGGGGCCAACGTCCTGACTTTC.

The chain recombines TRBV5-4 with TRBJ2-5; D is possibly TRBD1 (6 bases). Trimming removed 4 bases at V and 5 bases at J, with 15 bases between. The germline CDR1 and CDR2 sequences are SGHNT and YYREEE (reference sequence). This CDR3 has 14 amino acids. The CDR3 DNA sequence: TGTGCCAGCAGCACGGCAGAGGGGGAGGAGACCCAGTACTTC. Amino acid sequence: CASSTAEGEETQYF.

The rearrangement links TRBV6-1 to TRBJ2-1; tentative D call: TRBD1 (6 bases). The CDR3 sequence is 16 residues long. CDR1 and CDR2 (germline): MNHNS, SASEGT. Deletions cut 2 bases from V and 3 bases from J, with 14 bases between. CDR3 sequence (DNA): TGTGCCAGCAGTGAATATGGGGGCGCGGGCTACAATGAGCAGTTCTTC. It translates to CASSEYGGAGYNEQFF.

This clone turned up a few times. This chain joins TRBV6-5 and TRBJ2-7, with D unresolved. This CDR3 is built from 14 residues. CDR1 is MNHEY, CDR2 SVGAGI, per germline. Trimming pared 0 bases from V and 7 bases from J, leaving 13 bases between. The CDR3 DNA is TGTGCCAGCAGTTACTCGATTCAGTCGACAGAGCAGTACTTC. It encodes CASSYSIQSTEQYF.

The chain combines TRBV5-1 with TRBJ2-1; 7 nucleotides match TRBD2. With V trimmed by 3 bases and J by 6 bases, 6 bases remained unmatched. The CDR3 length is 14 residues. CDR1 is SGHRS and CDR2 is YFSETQ in the germline V gene. In DNA, the CDR3 is TGCGCCAGCAGCTCATCGACTAGCAGCAATGAGCAGTTCTTC. Its translation is CASSSSTSSNEQFF.